The 24 T cell receptor beta chains presented below share a single source sample, sequenced in a study of blood T cell repertoires in COVID-19. The assay was immunoSEQ multiplex PCR, and TCRdb's table has in-frame clones only and misses some. The sample has around 150,000 clones; around 80% are singletons. The source material was peripheral blood. All receptors derive from a woman older than 75 with acute or convalescent COVID-19.

The chain has TRBV7-2 and TRBJ2-7; D uncertain. The CDR3 is 14 residues long. Germline CDR1 is SGHTA and CDR2 is FQGNSA. Trimming left V 1 base short and J 2 bases short, with 9 bases between. The CDR3 DNA is TGTGCCAGCAGCTTAGGAGGCAGCGCCTACGAGCAGTACTTC. Its translation: CASSLGGSAYEQYF.

The V call is TRBV5-1, the J call TRBJ1-6; D gene unclear. V was cut by 0 bases and J by 5 bases, with 9 bases left in between. Looked up from germline, CDR1 is SGHRS and CDR2 is YFSETQ. This CDR3 has 15 residues. CDR3 nucleotides: TGCGCCAGCAGCTTGGAGGCACTAGATAATTCACCCCTCCACTTT. Translated, it gives CASSLEALDNSPLHF.

The chain has TRBV28 and TRBJ2-3, with D tentatively TRBD2 (5 bases). CDR1 and CDR2 (germline): MDHEN, SYDVKM. The CDR3 length is 14 residues. The V end lost 4 bases, the J end lost 2 bases, and 10 bases lay between the germline ends. Here the CDR3 reads CASSSERVTDTQYF. CDR3 bases: TGTGCCAGCAGTTCCGAGAGGGTCACAGATACGCAGTATTTT. The variable domain in full, with the rest retrieved from reference TRBV28 and TRBJ2-3, is DVKVTQSSRYLVKRTGEKVFLECVQDMDHENMFWYRQDPGLGLRLIYFSYDVKMKEKGDIPEGYSVSREKKERFSLILESASTNQTSMYLCASSSERVTDTQYFGPGTRLTVL.

CDR3: CAWGDRAWDEKLFF. CDR3 in DNA: TGTGCCTGGGGGGACAGGGCGTGGGATGAAAAACTGTTTTTT. The V gene is TRBV30, the J gene TRBJ1-4, with TRBD1 identical over 9 bases. From germline, CDR1 is GTSNPN and CDR2 SVGIG (reference sequence). The junction had 7 bases not matched to a gene; V was cut back by 5 bases and J by 6 bases. This CDR3 is 14 amino acids long.

This sequence joins TRBV4-2 and TRBJ2-1, with TRBD2 matching 12 bases. The CDR3 has 16 amino acids. With 3 bases clipped from V and 10 bases from J, the junction kept 10 bases outside the gene matches. In germline, CDR1 is LGHNA, CDR2 YNFKEQ. The CDR3 DNA sequence: TGTGCCAGCAGCCACGAGAGACTAGCGGGAGTGAGAGAGCAGTTCTTC. Its translation: CASSHERLAGVREQFF.

This clone was seen a few times. The chain is built from TRBV12-5 and TRBJ1-5; D possibly corresponds to TRBD1 (6 bases). The V end lost 2 bases, the J end lost 4 bases, and 12 bases lay between the germline ends. The germline V gene encodes CDR1 LGHNT and CDR2 FRNRAP. CDR3 length: 15 residues. The CDR3 loop is CASGLLRGGNQPQHF. CDR3 in DNA: TGTGCTAGTGGTTTGCTCAGGGGAGGGAATCAGCCCCAGCATTTT.

This chain joins TRBV19 and TRBJ1-2; TRBD1 matches at 7 bases. Per the germline V gene, CDR1 is LNHDA and CDR2 is SQIVND (reference sequence). J was trimmed by 5 bases and V by 10 bases; bases with no gene match: 10. The CDR3 is made up of 13 amino acids. The CDR3 region is CATRSGQTYGYTF. The CDR3 nucleotides read TGTGCCACCCGCTCGGGACAGACGTATGGCTACACCTTC.

The chain combines TRBV7-9 with TRBJ1-2; D is unclear. Germline V CDR1 and CDR2: SEHNR, FQNEAQ (reference sequence). V was shortened by 2 bases and J by 0 bases, with 10 bases between the two germline ends. The CDR3 length is 15 residues. The chain's CDR3 is CASSLYPGSNYGYTF. CDR3 in DNA: TGTGCCAGCAGCTTATACCCAGGTTCTAACTATGGCTACACCTTC.

This clone showed up just once. The J gene is TRBJ2-1, the V gene TRBV7-8; the match to TRBD2 covers 9 bases. This CDR3 has 15 amino acids. The J segment lost 6 bases and the V segment lost 4 bases, leaving 7 bases of the junction unmatched. The germline CDR1 and CDR2 sequences are SGHVS and FQNEAQ. This CDR3 is CASSYRAGGSNEQFF. CDR3 nucleotides: TGTGCCAGCAGCTACAGGGCGGGAGGGTCCAATGAGCAGTTCTTC.

The V and J genes are TRBV6-8 and TRBJ2-2, with D uncertain. CDR1 and CDR2 from the germline V gene are MNHGY and SAAAGT. The CDR3 covers 12 residues. V was clipped by 2 bases and J by 5 bases, with 3 bases between them. The CDR3 region has the DNA TGTGCCAGCAGTTACCCTACCGGGGAGCTGTTTTTT. Amino acid sequence: CASSYPTGELFF.

The chain has TRBV7-2 and TRBJ2-3; 7 nucleotides agree with TRBD2. Germline assignment: CDR1 SGHTA and CDR2 FQGNSA. The CDR3 extends over 11 amino acids. V gave up 6 bases and J gave up 6 bases; unmatched junction bases: 0. This CDR3 is CASRGGDTQYF. CDR3 in DNA: TGTGCCAGCAGGGGAGGGGATACGCAGTATTTT.

The chain has TRBV6-6 and TRBJ1-5; 9 bases match TRBD1. This CDR3 contains 15 residues. V was clipped by 4 bases and J by 1 base; unmatched bases: 2. Germline V lookup: CDR1 MNHNY, CDR2 SVGAGI (reference sequence). The CDR3 DNA reads as TGTGCCAGCAGTTGGGACAGGGAGAGCAATCAGCCCCAGCATTTT. It translates to CASSWDRESNQPQHF.

This clone was picked up one time. The gene calls are TRBV12-5 and TRBJ1-6; D call uncertain. The V gene's germline CDR1 is LGHNT and CDR2 FRNRAP. This CDR3 comprises 13 residues. The V and J ends lost 7 bases and 7 bases respectively, with 11 bases between them. The CDR3 nucleotides are TGTGCTAGTGCCACGGGAGCAAATTCACCCCTCCACTTT. Translated, it gives CASATGANSPLHF. The whole variable domain, filled in from reference TRBV12-5 and TRBJ1-6, reads DARVTQTPRHKVTEMGQEVTMRCQPILGHNTVFWYRQTMMQGLELLAYFRNRAPLDDSGMPKDRFSAEMPDATLATLKIQPSEPRDSAVYFCASATGANSPLHFGNGTRLTVT.

This clone was found a few times. The rearrangement links TRBV6-5 to TRBJ1-1; TRBD1 matches 8 bases. Germline V gene lookup returns CDR1 MNHEY and CDR2 SVGAGI. This CDR3 is built from 15 residues. With 5 bases clipped from V and 1 base from J, the junction kept 6 bases outside the gene matches. CDR3 loop: CASSLPGTGNTEAFF. DNA of the CDR3: TGTGCCAGCAGTCTTCCCGGGACAGGGAACACTGAAGCTTTCTTT.

This chain links TRBV7-6 with TRBJ2-1; 10 nucleotides align to TRBD2. CDR1 is SGHVS, CDR2 FNYEAQ, per germline. Trimming took 0 bases from V and 0 from J; bases not matched to a gene: 5. This CDR3 comprises 18 residues. CDR3 sequence: CASSLASGGFSSYNEQFF. Here the CDR3 DNA reads TGTGCCAGCAGCTTAGCTAGCGGGGGGTTTAGCTCCTACAATGAGCAGTTCTTC. Using reference TRBV7-6 and TRBJ2-1 for the parts outside the CDR3, the full variable domain is GAGVSQSPRYKVTKRGQDVALRCDPISGHVSLYWYRQALGQGPEFLTYFNYEAQQDKSGLPNDRFSAERPEGSISTLTIQRTEQRDSAMYRCASSLASGGFSSYNEQFFGPGTRLTVL.

This clone was seen a few times. The junction shows a germline mismatch at one end, possibly a read error. V and J are TRBV9 and TRBJ2-7; D is possibly TRBD1 (5 bases). This CDR3 has 14 amino acids. Germline CDR1 is SGDLS and CDR2 is YYNGEE. This CDR3 is CASSVGQGSSEQYF. Written as DNA, the CDR3 is TGTGCCAGCAGCGTAGGTCAGGGATCCTCCGAGCAGTACTTC.

This chain connects TRBV6-5 to TRBJ2-3; perhaps TRBD2 as D (6 bases). Looked up from germline, CDR1 is MNHEY and CDR2 is SVGAGI. The V gene lost 0 bases and the J gene lost 2 bases, with 12 bases spanning the gap. The CDR3 covers 16 residues. CDR3 amino acids: CASSYSKASVTDTQYF. The CDR3 nucleotides read TGTGCCAGCAGTTACTCGAAGGCTAGCGTCACAGATACGCAGTATTTT.

The V and J genes are TRBV5-5 and TRBJ2-7, with 7 bases that match TRBD2. The CDR3 totals 15 residues. CDR1 SGHKS and CDR2 YYEKEE come from the germline V gene (reference sequence). The J segment lost 0 bases and the V segment lost 4 bases, leaving 7 bases of the junction unmatched. The DNA for the CDR3 is TGTGCCAGCAGCCTTCTAGCGGATCACTCCTACGAGCAGTACTTC. It is translated as CASSLLADHSYEQYF. Filled out from reference TRBV5-5 and TRBJ2-7, the complete variable domain reads DAGVTQSPTHLIKTRGQQVTLRCSPISGHKSVSWYQQVLGQGPQFIFQYYEKEERGRGNFPDRFSARQFPNYSSELNVNALLLGDSALYLCASSLLADHSYEQYFGPGTRLTVT.

The J gene is TRBJ2-1, the V gene TRBV5-6; tentative D call: TRBD2 (6 bases). From germline, CDR1 is SGHDT and CDR2 YYEEEE. The germline V and J ends were trimmed by 4 bases and 10 bases, with 18 bases remaining between them. The CDR3 loop spans 14 amino acids. The chain's CDR3 is CASSGGFSLKEQFF. The CDR3 region has the DNA TGTGCCAGCAGCGGGGGGTTTAGCCTCAAAGAGCAGTTCTTC.

In DNA form, the CDR3 reads TGTGCCAGCAGTGAGAGGACAGGTAGTAAAGACTACACCTTC. Its translation: CASSERTGSKDYTF. The rearrangement joins TRBV2 to TRBJ1-2; 7 positions agree with TRBD1. From germline, CDR1 is SNHLY and CDR2 FYNNEI. The CDR3 consists of 14 residues. Trimming cost V 3 bases and J 10 bases; bases outside gene matches: 11.

This chain uses TRBV28 with TRBJ1-2; D is unclear. V dropped 5 bases and J dropped 3 bases, with 4 bases sitting between them. CDR1 MDHEN and CDR2 SYDVKM come from the germline V gene. CDR3 length: 11 residues. The CDR3 loop reads CASSPDYGYTF. In DNA, the CDR3 is TGTGCCAGCAGTCCGGACTATGGCTACACCTTC.

J is TRBJ2-3 and V is TRBV13; 7 nucleotides line up with TRBD1. Germline CDR1 and CDR2: PRHDT and FYEKMQ (reference sequence). The CDR3 length is 16 residues. V shed 5 bases, J shed 0 bases, and the junction held 8 bases outside the gene matches. DNA for the CDR3: TGTGCCAGCAGCGAGACAGGGTCATATAGCACAGATACGCAGTATTTT. Translating gives CASSETGSYSTDTQYF.

CDR3 sequence: CASSWDRANYGYTF. The CDR3 DNA sequence: TGCGCCAGCAGTTGGGACAGGGCAAACTATGGCTACACCTTC. The chain uses TRBV10-2 and TRBJ1-2; 9 bases are a match to TRBD1. V was pared by 5 bases and J by 2 bases, with 3 bases of the junction left unmatched. The CDR3 contains 14 residues. Germline V CDR1 and CDR2: WSHSY, SAAADI.

A note on this clone: This CDR3 is also generated by other DNA sequences in the sample. The chain uses TRBV5-1 and TRBJ2-2, with a possible D match to TRBD1 (5 bases). V was trimmed by 0 bases and J by 4 bases, leaving 7 bases between them. This CDR3 has 14 residues. The germline V gene has CDR1 SGHRS and CDR2 YFSETQ. CDR3 residues: CASSLVQGTGELFF. The DNA of the CDR3 is TGCGCCAGCAGCTTGGTGCAGGGCACCGGGGAGCTGTTTTTT.